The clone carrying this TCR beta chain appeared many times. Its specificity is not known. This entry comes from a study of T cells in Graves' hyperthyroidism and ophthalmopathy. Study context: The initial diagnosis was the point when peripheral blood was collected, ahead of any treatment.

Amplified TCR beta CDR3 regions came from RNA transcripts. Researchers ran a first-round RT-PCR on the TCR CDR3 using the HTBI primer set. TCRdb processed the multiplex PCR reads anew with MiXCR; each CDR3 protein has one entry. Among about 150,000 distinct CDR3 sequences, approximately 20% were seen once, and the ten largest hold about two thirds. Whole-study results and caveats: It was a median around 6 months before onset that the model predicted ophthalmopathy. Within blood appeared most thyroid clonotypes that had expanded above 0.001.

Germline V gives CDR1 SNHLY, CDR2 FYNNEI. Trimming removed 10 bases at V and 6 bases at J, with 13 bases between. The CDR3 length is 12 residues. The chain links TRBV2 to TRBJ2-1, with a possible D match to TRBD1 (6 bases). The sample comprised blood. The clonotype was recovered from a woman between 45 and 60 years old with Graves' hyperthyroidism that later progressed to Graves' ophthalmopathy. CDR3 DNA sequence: TGTGCCACCAAGGGGGAAGGCAATGAGCAGTTCTTC. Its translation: CATKGEGNEQFF.